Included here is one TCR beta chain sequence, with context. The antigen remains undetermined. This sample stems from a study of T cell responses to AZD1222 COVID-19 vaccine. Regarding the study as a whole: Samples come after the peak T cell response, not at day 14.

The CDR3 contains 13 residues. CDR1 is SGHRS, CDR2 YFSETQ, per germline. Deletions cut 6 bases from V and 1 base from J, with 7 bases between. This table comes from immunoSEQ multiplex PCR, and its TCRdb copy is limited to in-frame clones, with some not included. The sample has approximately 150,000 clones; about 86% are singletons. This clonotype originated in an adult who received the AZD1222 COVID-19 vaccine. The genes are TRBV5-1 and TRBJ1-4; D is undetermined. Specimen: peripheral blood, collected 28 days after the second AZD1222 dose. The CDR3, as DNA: TGCGCCAGCAAGGCCGGAACTAATGAAAAACTGTTTTTT. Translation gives CASKAGTNEKLFF.